This T cell receptor (beta chain) was obtained from a study of blood T cell repertoires in COVID-19. Turning to the study itself: Samples of COVID-19 (acute and convalescent) were obtained from the United States, Italy and Spain.

Grouping used clinical history reported by participants in a survey and questionnaire. Symptom resolution, clearance, or two negative PCRs marked donors in Cohort 3 as recovered. This clone has a handful of counts. This CDR3 spans 13 amino acids. Germline V lookup: CDR1 MNHEY, CDR2 SVGEGT. V shed 4 bases and J 5 bases; nucleotides not matched to a gene: 3. The table came from immunoSEQ multiplex PCR; TCRdb's copy has only in-frame clones and leaves some out. The sample shows 110,000 to 150,000 clones, roughly 90% of them seen only once. This receptor was taken from a middle-aged man who had recovered from COVID-19. This sequence joins TRBV6-2 or TRBV6-3 and TRBJ2-5; 8 nucleotides align to TRBD1. The source material was PBMCs or T cells enriched from blood (not recorded which). CDR3: CASSWTGLETQYF. Here the CDR3 DNA reads TGTGCCAGCAGTTGGACAGGGCTGGAGACCCAGTACTTC.